This T cell receptor (beta chain) stems from a study of cytotoxic CD8 clonotypes in ibrutinib-treated CLL. The data were produced by immunoSEQ multiplex PCR, yet TCRdb's version contains in-frame clones alone and is incomplete. The sample holds tens of thousands of clones, roughly two thirds seen once. Per germline, CDR1 MNHNS and CDR2 SASEGT. CDR3 length: 13 residues. Trimming took off 7 bases at V and 5 bases at J, with 15 bases between the two ends. The gene calls are TRBV6-1 and TRBJ2-7; D is unclear. This receptor was identified in a human donor with chronic lymphocytic leukemia. Sequences were derived from PBMCs, sampled at disease progression, from a patient treated with ibrutinib. The CDR3 DNA reads TGTGCCAGCACCGCCTCCGGTTACCACGAGCAGTACTTC. It encodes CASTASGYHEQYF.